This entry lists 7 T cell receptor beta chains sequenced from one sample in a study of cytomegalovirus exposure and HLA in healthy donors. 60 Vbeta and 13 Jbeta primers were used in PCR. Clones were read by immunoSEQ multiplex PCR, and TCRdb kept only the in-frame ones, dropping some. The sample has more than 110,000 clones, 70% seen once. Material for sequencing was PBMCs. The receptors derive from a woman in her sixties or seventies in good health and CMV-seropositive.

The J gene is TRBJ2-7, the V gene TRBV7-9; 7 bases agree with TRBD2. There are 13 residues in the CDR3. The V segment lost 7 bases and the J segment 3 bases; nucleotides outside the gene matches: 6. Germline CDR1 and CDR2: SEHNR and FQNEAQ (reference sequence). DNA of the CDR3: TGTGCCAGCACCCGGGGGGAGGGCTACGAGCAGTACTTC. Its translation is CASTRGEGYEQYF.

This chain uses TRBV7-3 with TRBJ1-1, with no clear D. This CDR3 region has 16 residues. V lost 5 bases, J lost 0 bases, and 16 bases lay in between. Germline V gene sequence: CDR1 SGHTA, CDR2 FQGTGA. The CDR3 region is CASSTGEGNMNTEAFF. The CDR3, as DNA: TGTGCCAGCAGCACCGGAGAGGGCAACATGAACACTGAAGCTTTCTTT.

The chain has TRBV28 and TRBJ2-7; a weak D match, TRBD2 (5 bases). Per the germline V gene, CDR1 is MDHEN and CDR2 is SYDVKM. Trimming shortened V by 4 bases and J by 0 bases, and 13 bases separated the two germline ends. This CDR3 is built from 15 residues. The DNA of the CDR3 is TGTGCCAGCAGTTCCATAGCGATCTCCTCCTACGAGCAGTACTTC. This encodes CASSSIAISSYEQYF.

This clone was seen only a few times. The rearrangement links TRBV28 to TRBJ1-1; TRBD1 matches 7 bases. V shed 6 bases, J shed 10 bases, and the junction held 8 bases outside the gene matches. The germline V gene encodes CDR1 MDHEN and CDR2 SYDVKM. The CDR3 is made up of 12 amino acids. The DNA of the CDR3 is TGTGCCAGCAGCGTACAGGGGCCCGGAGCTTTCTTT. This encodes CASSVQGPGAFF. The full variable domain, completed using reference TRBV28 and TRBJ1-1, is DVKVTQSSRYLVKRTGEKVFLECVQDMDHENMFWYRQDPGLGLRLIYFSYDVKMKEKGDIPEGYSVSREKKERFSLILESASTNQTSMYLCASSVQGPGAFFGQGTRLTVV.

This CDR3 reads CATGQGGSGNTIYF. DNA of the CDR3: TGTGCCACCGGCCAGGGGGGCTCTGGAAACACCATATATTTT. V usage is TRBV15 and J usage is TRBJ1-3; 7 bases agree with TRBD1. V shed 8 bases, J shed 0 bases, and the junction held 4 bases outside the gene matches. Germline V gene sequence: CDR1 LNHNV, CDR2 YYDKDF (reference sequence). The CDR3 length is 14 residues.

This clone occurred a few times. The chain has TRBV28 and TRBJ2-1; 7 nucleotides line up with TRBD2. With 10 bases clipped from V and 3 bases from J, the junction kept 9 bases outside the gene matches. The CDR3 has 14 amino acids. CDR1 and CDR2 (germline): MDHEN, SYDVKM. In nucleotides, the CDR3 is TGTGCCACCAAAAGGGAGGGTCGCTACAATGAGCAGTTCTTC. It is translated as CATKREGRYNEQFF.

This clone has only a few counts. The V gene is TRBV7-9, the J gene TRBJ1-1; 7 bases map to TRBD1. The germline V gene encodes CDR1 SEHNR and CDR2 FQNEAQ (reference sequence). CDR3 size: 14 residues. V shed 6 bases and J 2 bases; nucleotides not matched to a gene: 6. CDR3 sequence (DNA): TGTGCCAGCAGTACAACAGGGGTCAACACTGAAGCTTTCTTT. It yields the protein CASSTTGVNTEAFF.